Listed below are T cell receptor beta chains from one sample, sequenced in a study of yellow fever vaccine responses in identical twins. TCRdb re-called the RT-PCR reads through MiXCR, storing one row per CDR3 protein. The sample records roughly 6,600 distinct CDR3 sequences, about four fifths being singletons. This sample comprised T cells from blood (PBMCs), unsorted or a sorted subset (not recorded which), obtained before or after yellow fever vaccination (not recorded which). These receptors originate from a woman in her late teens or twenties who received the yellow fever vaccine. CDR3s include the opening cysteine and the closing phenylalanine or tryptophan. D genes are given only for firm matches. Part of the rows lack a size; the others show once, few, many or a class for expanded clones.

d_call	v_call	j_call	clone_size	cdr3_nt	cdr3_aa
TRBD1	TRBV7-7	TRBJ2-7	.	TGTGCTAGCAGCCCGGACAGGGGTAACGAGCAGTACTTC	CASSPDRGNEQYF
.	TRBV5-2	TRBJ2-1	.	TGTGCCAGCAACTGGGAAGGTATTAGCTCCTACAATGAGCAGTTCTTC	CASNWEGISSYNEQFF
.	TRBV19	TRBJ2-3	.	TGTGCCGTCAGACAGGAAACAGATACGCAGTATTTT	CAVRQETDTQYF
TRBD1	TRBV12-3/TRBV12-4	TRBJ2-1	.	TGTGCCAGCAGTCTACAGGGGCCATACAATGAGCAGTTCTTC	CASSLQGPYNEQFF
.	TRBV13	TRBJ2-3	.	TGTGCCAGCAGCTTAGAATCGGCGGGCACAGATACGCAGTATTTT	CASSLESAGTDTQYF
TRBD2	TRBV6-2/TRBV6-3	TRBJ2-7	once	TGTGCCAGCAGTTCCACTCGTCCGGGGGGTGGCGAGCAGTACTTC	CASSSTRPGGGEQYF
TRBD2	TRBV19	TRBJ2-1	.	TGTGCCAGTAGTATCTACCTCGCGGGGGATGAGCAGTTCTTC	CASSIYLAGDEQFF
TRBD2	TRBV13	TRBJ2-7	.	TGTGCCAGCAGCGCCAACCTAGCGGGGGTTACCTACGAGCAGTACTTC	CASSANLAGVTYEQYF
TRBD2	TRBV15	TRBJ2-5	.	TGTGCCACCAGCGAAACTAGCGGGCTCCAAGAGACCCAGTACTTC	CATSETSGLQETQYF
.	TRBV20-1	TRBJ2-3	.	TGCAGGCTTGGCGGGGTCACAGATACGCAGTATTTT	CRLGGVTDTQYF
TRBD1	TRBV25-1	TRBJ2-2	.	TGTGCCAGCAGTCGGGACAGGGATGACACCGGGGAGCTGTTTTTT	CASSRDRDDTGELFF
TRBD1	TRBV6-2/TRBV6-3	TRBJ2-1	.	TGTGACCACGACCGCACCGGGACAGGGCCTCACAATGAGCAGTTCTTC	CDHDRTGTGPHNEQFF
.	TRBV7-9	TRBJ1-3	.	TGTGCCAGCAGCTTATCCACGGTGGTGGGAAACACCATATATTTT	CASSLSTVVGNTIYF
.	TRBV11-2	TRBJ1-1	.	TGTGCCAGCAGCTGGAAAATCTGGGACACTGAAGCTTTCTTT	CASSWKIWDTEAFF
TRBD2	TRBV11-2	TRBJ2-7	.	TGTGCCAGCAGCTTTTTACTAGCGGGAGGGGACGAGCAGTACTTC	CASSFLLAGGDEQYF
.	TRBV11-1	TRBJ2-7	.	TGTGCCAGCAGCCAGGCGGAGTCCCCCTACGAGCAGTACTTC	CASSQAESPYEQYF
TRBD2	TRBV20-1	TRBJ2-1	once	TGCAGTGCTAGAGATGAGGGAGGGTGGTCCTACAATGAGCAGTTCTTC	CSARDEGGWSYNEQFF
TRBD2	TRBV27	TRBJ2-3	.	TGTGCCAGCAGTTCGATAGCGGGATTAGGGTTGGATACGCAGTATTTT	CASSSIAGLGLDTQYF
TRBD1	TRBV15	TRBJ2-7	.	TGTGCCACCAGCAGAGTAACAGGGGGAATAGACGAGCAGTACTTC	CATSRVTGGIDEQYF
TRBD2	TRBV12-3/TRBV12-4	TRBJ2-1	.	TGTGCCAGCAGTCCCGGTAGCGGGCCTTACAATGAGCAGTTCTTC	CASSPGSGPYNEQFF
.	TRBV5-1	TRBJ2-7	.	TGCGCCAGCAGCTTGGCCACAGGGTCCTACGAGCAGTACTTC	CASSLATGSYEQYF
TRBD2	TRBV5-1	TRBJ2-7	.	TGCGCCAGCAGCGTAGCAGGGCTAGCGGACGACCACGAGCAGTACTTC	CASSVAGLADDHEQYF
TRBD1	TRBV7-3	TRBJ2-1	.	TGTGCCAGCAGCTCTCCCGGACAGGGGGATGAGCAGTTCTTC	CASSSPGQGDEQFF
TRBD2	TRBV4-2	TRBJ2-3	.	TGTGCCAGCAGCCCCAAGTCTAGCGGAGACACAGATACGCAGTATTTT	CASSPKSSGDTDTQYF
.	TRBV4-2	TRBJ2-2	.	TGTGCCAGCAGCCAAGACAACGAGCCCGGGGAGCTGTTTTTT	CASSQDNEPGELFF
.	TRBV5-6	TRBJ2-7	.	TGTGCCAGCAGCTTGTCCGTTCGGGAGCAGTACTTC	CASSLSVREQYF
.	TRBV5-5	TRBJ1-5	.	TGTGCCAGCAGGTATCGGGACAGCAATCAGCCCCAGCATTTT	CASRYRDSNQPQHF
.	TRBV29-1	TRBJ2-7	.	TGCAGCGTTCCTGGGGGGCGAAGTGGGTTTGAGCAGTACTTC	CSVPGGRSGFEQYF
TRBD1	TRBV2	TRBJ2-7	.	TGTGCCAGCAGGATGCTCGGGACAGGGGGCTTTGGCGAGCAGTACTTC	CASRMLGTGGFGEQYF
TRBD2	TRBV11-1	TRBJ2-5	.	TGTGCCAGCAGCGCCACTAGCGAGGAGACCCAGTACTTC	CASSATSEETQYF
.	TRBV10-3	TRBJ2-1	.	TGTGCCATCAGTAAGGAGGGGGCTACTACTAATGAGCAGTTCTTC	CAISKEGATTNEQFF
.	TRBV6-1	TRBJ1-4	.	TGTGCCAGCAGCATAGTGGGGAGCCCTAATGAAAAACTGTTTTTT	CASSIVGSPNEKLFF
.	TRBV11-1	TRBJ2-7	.	TGTGCCAGCAGCTTAGCATCTCATTACGAGCAGTACTTC	CASSLASHYEQYF
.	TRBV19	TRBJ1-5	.	.	CASNLGMGNQPQHF
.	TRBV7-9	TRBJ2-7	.	TGTGCCAGCAGCTTAGCCCGGGGCGCCTCCTACGAGCAGTACTTC	CASSLARGASYEQYF
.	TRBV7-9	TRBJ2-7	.	TGTGCCACCCAGGGTCGCCACGAGCAGTACTTC	CATQGRHEQYF
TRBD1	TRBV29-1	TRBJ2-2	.	TGCAGCGTTGGGACAGGGGTCACCGGGGAGCTGTTTTTT	CSVGTGVTGELFF
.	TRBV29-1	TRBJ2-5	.	TGCAGCGCCCTGGACGGAGAAGAGACCCAGTACTTC	CSALDGEETQYF
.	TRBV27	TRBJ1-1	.	TGTGCCAGCAGTTTATCGCAACAGTCTAGAGCTTTCTTT	CASSLSQQSRAFF
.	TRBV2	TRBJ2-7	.	TGTGCCATCCTCCGGGACGCCGGACGCTACGAGCAGTACTTC	CAILRDAGRYEQYF
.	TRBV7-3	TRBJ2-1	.	TGTGCCAGCAGCTTAACGGCGGCAGACAATGAGCAGTTCTTC	CASSLTAADNEQFF
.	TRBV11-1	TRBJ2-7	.	TGTGCCAGCAGCCTCGGGGTTTACGAGCAGTACTTC	CASSLGVYEQYF
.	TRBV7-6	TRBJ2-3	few	TGTGCCAGCGAAGGGGACACAGATACGCAGTATTTT	CASEGDTDTQYF
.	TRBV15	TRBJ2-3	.	TGTGCCACCAGCAGAGGTAGAGGGGACACAGATACGCAGTATTTT	CATSRGRGDTDTQYF
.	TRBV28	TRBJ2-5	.	TGTGCCAGCAGTTTACACCTATACCAAGAGACCCAGTACTTC	CASSLHLYQETQYF
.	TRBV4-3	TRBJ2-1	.	TGCGCCAGCAGCCAAGCGGGTCAGTACAATGAGCAGTTCTTC	CASSQAGQYNEQFF
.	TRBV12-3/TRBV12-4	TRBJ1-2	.	TGTGCCAGCAGTTTTGGAAGTGACTATGGCTACACCTTC	CASSFGSDYGYTF
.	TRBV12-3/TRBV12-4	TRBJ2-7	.	TGTGCCAGCAGCCCCCCGGAGGGGGGGGTGACCTACGAGCAGTACTTC	CASSPPEGGVTYEQYF
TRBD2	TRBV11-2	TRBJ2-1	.	TGTGCCAGCAGCTTAGTAGGCGGGAGGGCTTTTTTCAATGAGCAGTTCTTC	CASSLVGGRAFFNEQFF
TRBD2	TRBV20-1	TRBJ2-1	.	TGCAGTGCACCGACTAGCGGGGGTTACAATGAGCAGTTCTTC	CSAPTSGGYNEQFF